Below are 18 T cell receptor beta chains sequenced from a single sample in a study of T cells in Graves' hyperthyroidism and ophthalmopathy. It was RNA transcripts that yielded the amplified TCR beta CDR3 regions. TCR CDR3 regions were first amplified by RT-PCR with HTBI primers. TCRdb re-called the multiplex PCR reads with MiXCR, one entry per CDR3 protein. The sample has about 200,000 distinct CDR3 sequences; approximately 16% are singletons. The material sequenced was blood. All receptors come from a woman aged 45-65 years with Graves' hyperthyroidism.

There are many counts of this clonotype. J is TRBJ1-2 and V is TRBV18; no firm D call. Germline V gives CDR1 KGHSH, CDR2 LQKENI. This CDR3 is built from 13 residues. V gave up 3 bases and J gave up 4 bases, with 9 bases separating them. The CDR3 loop is CASSPSGSYGYTF. Written as DNA, the CDR3 is TGTGCCAGCTCACCTTCGGGGTCCTATGGCTACACCTTC.

At least ten counts were recorded for this clonotype. This chain uses TRBV24-1 with TRBJ2-1; D gene unclear. The CDR3 is 14 residues long. Between the trimmed V and J ends, which lost 1 base and 6 bases, there was a span of 9 bases. The germline gives CDR1 KGHDR, CDR2 SFDVKD. The CDR3 sequence is CATSDFRPGNEQFF. The CDR3 coding sequence is TGTGCCACCAGTGATTTTCGGCCTGGCAATGAGCAGTTCTTC.

V usage is TRBV11-2 and J usage is TRBJ2-3; a weak D match, TRBD1 (5 bases). Trimming took 5 bases from V and 3 from J, leaving 15 bases between them. Germline lookup yields CDR1 SGHAT and CDR2 FQNNGV. The CDR3 has 15 residues. CDR3: CASSPSGAETDTQYF. Written as DNA, the CDR3 is TGTGCCAGCAGCCCGAGTGGGGCCGAAACAGATACGCAGTATTTT. The variable domain in full, completed from reference TRBV11-2 and TRBJ2-3, reads EAGVAQSPRYKIIEKRQSVAFWCNPISGHATLYWYQQILGQGPKLLIQFQNNGVVDDSQLPKDRFSAERLKGVDSTLKIQPAKLEDSAVYLCASSPSGAETDTQYFGPGTRLTVL.

This clonotype was observed at least ten times. An end of the junction differs from the germline gene, which may be a read error. This chain joins TRBV5-1 and TRBJ2-7; 9 bases fit TRBD1. CDR1 is SGHRS, CDR2 YFSETQ, per germline. This CDR3 is built from 14 residues. CDR3 DNA sequence: TGCGCCAGCAGCTTGGGGGACAGGGAACACGAGCAGTGCTTC. It encodes CASSLGDREHEQCF.

The genes are TRBV7-3 and TRBJ2-3; D possibly corresponds to TRBD2 (5 bases). CDR1 SGHTA and CDR2 FQGTGA come from the germline V gene. This CDR3 comprises 14 residues. V lost 0 bases and J 7 bases, leaving 11 bases between the germline ends. CDR3 sequence (DNA): TGTGCCAGCAGCTTAACAGGAACTAGTCATACGCAGTATTTT. It encodes CASSLTGTSHTQYF. The variable domain in full, completed from reference TRBV7-3 and TRBJ2-3, reads GAGVSQTPSNKVTEKGKYVELRCDPISGHTALYWYRQSLGQGPEFLIYFQGTGAADDSGLPNDRFFAVRPEGSVSTLKIQRTERGDSAVYLCASSLTGTSHTQYFGPGTRLTVL.

This clonotype came up many times. This chain links TRBV6-2 or TRBV6-3 with TRBJ1-1; D unresolved. Trimming shortened V by 8 bases and J by 4 bases, and 14 bases separated the two germline ends. The CDR3 has 13 amino acids. The V gene's germline CDR1 is MNHEY and CDR2 SVGEGT. CDR3 sequence reads: CASGDGGSTEAFF. The CDR3 DNA sequence: TGTGCCAGCGGGGATGGAGGGTCCACTGAAGCTTTCTTT.

This chain joins TRBV7-8 and TRBJ1-5; D call uncertain. V shed 2 bases and J shed 5 bases, with 4 bases lying between them. The CDR3 covers 12 residues. The V gene's germline CDR1 is SGHVS and CDR2 FQNEAQ. CDR3 region: CASSLPHQPQHF. The CDR3 DNA reads TGTGCCAGCAGCTTACCACATCAGCCCCAGCATTTT.

V and J are TRBV30 and TRBJ2-2, with no clear D. Germline CDR1 GTSNPN, CDR2 SVGIG (reference sequence). The V gene lost 4 bases and the J gene lost 1 base, with 10 bases spanning the gap. This CDR3 has 14 residues. The CDR3 DNA reads TGTGCCTGGAAACCTACTATGAACACCGGGGAGCTGTTTTTT. Its translation: CAWKPTMNTGELFF.

The rearrangement links TRBV30 to TRBJ2-3; D unresolved. The CDR3 is 13 residues long. From germline, CDR1 is GTSNPN and CDR2 SVGIG (reference sequence). The V end lost 0 bases, the J end lost 4 bases, and 8 bases lay between the germline ends. CDR3 region: CAWSVKGADTQYF. The DNA for the CDR3 is TGTGCCTGGAGTGTCAAAGGCGCAGATACGCAGTATTTT.

This clonotype was detected ten times or more. This chain uses TRBV7-3 with TRBJ2-1; 8 bases match TRBD1. The CDR3 is 15 amino acids. J was trimmed by 5 bases and V by 1 base; bases with no gene match: 4. Germline V gene data show CDR1 as SGHTA and CDR2 as FQGTGA. DNA for the CDR3: TGTGCCAGCAGCTTAATGGGGACAGGCGACAATGAGCAGTTCTTC. It codes for CASSLMGTGDNEQFF. Drawing the rest from reference TRBV7-3 and TRBJ2-1, the complete variable domain is GAGVSQTPSNKVTEKGKYVELRCDPISGHTALYWYRQSLGQGPEFLIYFQGTGAADDSGLPNDRFFAVRPEGSVSTLKIQRTERGDSAVYLCASSLMGTGDNEQFFGPGTRLTVL.

The table lists this clonotype with many counts. The chain employs TRBV7-9 and TRBJ1-1, with D possibly TRBD1 on 5 matching bases. Germline values: CDR1 SEHNR, CDR2 FQNEAQ (reference sequence). The CDR3 runs 16 residues. With 1 base removed from V and 5 bases from J, the gap between germline ends came to 17 bases. The CDR3 bases are TGTGCCAGCAGCTTAGAAGGTCTGTCCTCAGGGACTGAAGCTTTCTTT. Translation: CASSLEGLSSGTEAFF.

This clonotype was found many times. The chain carries TRBV7-8 and TRBJ1-1, with D unclear. From germline, CDR1 is SGHVS and CDR2 FQNEAQ. The CDR3 consists of 13 residues. The germline V and J ends were trimmed by 2 bases and 1 base, with 5 bases remaining between them. The CDR3 DNA reads TGTGCCAGCAGCTTATACCGGAACACTGAAGCTTTCTTT. The encoded protein is CASSLYRNTEAFF.

In this sample, this clonotype turned up many times. The chain recombines TRBV18 with TRBJ1-2; TRBD1 matches at 11 bases. V trimming: 2 bases; J trimming: 6 bases; junction bases outside the gene matches: 8. The length of the CDR3 is 16 residues. Germline V gene data show CDR1 as KGHSH and CDR2 as LQKENI. The CDR3 region is CASSPDVRTGGDGYTF. The CDR3 nucleotides are TGTGCCAGCTCACCAGATGTACGGACAGGGGGCGATGGCTACACCTTC. The whole variable domain, remainder taken from reference TRBV18 and TRBJ1-2, is NAGVMQNPRHLVRRRGQEARLRCSPMKGHSHVYWYRQLPEEGLKFMVYLQKENIIDESGMPKERFSAEFPKEGPSILRIQQVVRGDSAAYFCASSPDVRTGGDGYTFGSGTRLTVV.

The chain links TRBV19 to TRBJ1-2; possible D gene TRBD1, 5 bases. The CDR3 covers 15 residues. The V end was cut by 5 bases, the J end by 4 bases, with 17 bases between. Looked up from germline, CDR1 is LNHDA and CDR2 is SQIVND (reference sequence). As DNA, the CDR3 is TGTGCCAGTAGTCCAACAGGCGGGAGTTCCTATGGCTACACCTTC. It yields the protein CASSPTGGSSYGYTF.

This clonotype was observed many times. The chain links TRBV28 to TRBJ2-7; D could derive from TRBD1 or TRBD2 (5 bases each). The CDR3 is 15 amino acids. Germline V gives CDR1 MDHEN, CDR2 SYDVKM. Trimming removed 6 bases from V and 3 bases from J, with 18 bases in between. The CDR3 DNA sequence: TGTGCCAGCAGCTTGCCCAACAGTGGGGGCTACGAGCAGTACTTC. It encodes CASSLPNSGGYEQYF.

V usage is TRBV5-4 and J usage is TRBJ2-5; 7 positions match TRBD2. The J segment lost 3 bases and the V segment lost 4 bases, leaving 9 bases of the junction unmatched. The CDR3 length is 15 residues. Germline lookup yields CDR1 SGHNT and CDR2 YYREEE (reference sequence). Written as DNA, the CDR3 is TGTGCCAGCAGCCTGGCTGCGGGAGTAAAAGAGACCCAGTACTTC. This codes for CASSLAAGVKETQYF.

The rearrangement links TRBV5-6 to TRBJ1-2; a possible D gene is TRBD1 (6 bases). The V gene lost 1 base and the J gene lost 2 bases, with 9 bases spanning the gap. This CDR3 is built from 14 residues. Germline V gene lookup returns CDR1 SGHDT and CDR2 YYEEEE. The CDR3 region has the DNA TGTGCCAGCAGCTTGCCGGACAGAAACTATGGCTACACCTTC. Translating it yields CASSLPDRNYGYTF.

This sequence joins TRBV12-3 or TRBV12-4 and TRBJ1-2, with TRBD1 matching 10 bases. The V gene end was trimmed by 6 bases and the J gene end by 4 bases; junction bases not matched to a gene: 5. CDR3 length: 14 residues. CDR3 residues: CASSQTGGFYGYTF. CDR3 in DNA: TGTGCCAGCAGCCAGACAGGGGGCTTCTATGGCTACACCTTC.